Shown below are 8 T cell receptor beta chains from a single sample sequenced in a study of blood T cell repertoires in COVID-19. Clones were sequenced by immunoSEQ multiplex PCR, and TCRdb holds only the in-frame ones, with some missing. The sample records about 150,000 clones, approximately 87% being singletons. Input material: peripheral blood. These receptors originate from a human donor in a cohort sampled during active COVID-19.

This chain connects TRBV6-5 to TRBJ2-1; TRBD1 matches at 8 bases. CDR1 is MNHEY, CDR2 SVGAGI, per germline. CDR3 length equals 12 residues. V gave up 4 bases and J gave up 8 bases; unmatched junction bases: 1. CDR3 in DNA: TGTGCCAGCAGTTTGACAGGGGATGAGCAGTTCTTC. It encodes CASSLTGDEQFF.

The V gene is TRBV19, the J gene TRBJ2-7, with 7 positions matching TRBD1. Germline-derived CDR1 and CDR2 are LNHDA and SQIVND (reference sequence). The CDR3 loop spans 15 amino acids. The ends lost 5 bases at V and 2 bases at J; junction bases unmatched: 9. CDR3 nucleotide sequence: TGTGCCAGTAGTGCCACAGGGGTGTCAACCTACGAGCAGTACTTC. Amino acids: CASSATGVSTYEQYF. Full variable domain (rest looked up from reference TRBV19 and TRBJ2-7): DGGITQSPKYLFRKEGQNVTLSCEQNLNHDAMYWYRQDPGQGLRLIYYSQIVNDFQKGDIAEGYSVSREKKESFPLTVTSAQKNPTAFYLCASSATGVSTYEQYFGPGTRLTVT.

The CDR3 DNA is TGTGCCAGTAGTAGAGACAGGCAAGAGAACACTGAAGCTTTCTTT. It specifies CASSRDRQENTEAFF. The chain recombines TRBV19 with TRBJ1-1, with D maybe TRBD1 (6 bases). Germline CDR1 and CDR2: LNHDA and SQIVND (reference sequence). The CDR3 has 15 amino acids. Between the trimmed V and J ends, which lost 4 bases and 1 base, there was a span of 13 bases.

The chain carries TRBV4-3 and TRBJ2-7; tentatively, D is TRBD2 (5 bases). CDR1 is LGHNA, CDR2 YSLEER, per germline. The germline V and J ends were trimmed by 1 base and 6 bases, with 16 bases remaining between them. The CDR3 has 15 residues. The CDR3, as DNA: TGCGCCAGCAGCCAAGGAAGATTACGGGGTGGCGAGCAGTACTTC. Its translation is CASSQGRLRGGEQYF.

A few counts support this clone. The chain recombines TRBV11-3 with TRBJ2-3, with D perhaps matching TRBD1 (6 bases). Germline CDR1 reads SGHNT; CDR2 reads YENEEA. The CDR3 is made up of 14 amino acids. V lost 5 bases and J lost 4, with 13 bases in between. This CDR3 reads CASSIQGGADTQYF. CDR3 DNA: TGTGCCAGCAGCATACAGGGTGGTGCAGATACGCAGTATTTT.

This clone was detected once. CDR3 protein: CASSLDGRGRGTQYF. CDR3 DNA sequence: TGCGCCAGCAGCTTGGATGGCAGGGGGCGAGGGACCCAGTACTTC. The chain joins TRBV5-1 to TRBJ2-5; TRBD1 agrees at 8 bases. Per the germline V gene, CDR1 is SGHRS and CDR2 is YFSETQ. This CDR3 comprises 15 residues. Trimming at V came to 0 bases and at J to 7 bases, leaving 8 bases not matched to a gene.

DNA of the CDR3: TGCAGCGTAGGAGCGATGAGCACAGATACGCAGTATTTT. It codes for CSVGAMSTDTQYF. The chain joins TRBV29-1 to TRBJ2-3; D remains ambiguous. There are 13 residues in the CDR3. V dropped 6 bases and J dropped 0 bases, with 10 bases sitting between them. Germline-derived CDR1 and CDR2 are SQVTM and ANQGSEA.

The V and J genes are TRBV5-1 and TRBJ2-3, with no clear D. From germline, CDR1 is SGHRS and CDR2 YFSETQ. Trimming stripped 0 bases from V and 2 bases from J, with 10 bases between. The CDR3 consists of 15 residues. CDR3: CASSLDSPFTDTQYF. CDR3 nucleotides: TGCGCCAGCAGCTTGGACAGTCCTTTCACAGATACGCAGTATTTT.